Listed here are 3 T cell receptor beta chains from one sample, sequenced in a study of T cell repertoires in cytomegalovirus infection. TCRdb redid the calling of the reads with MiXCR, one entry per CDR3 protein. In the table there are about 340,000 distinct CDR3 sequences, almost 30% of which are singletons. No antigen has been identified for these receptors. The sequences come from cultured PBMCs, collected from culture after CMV antigen stimulation. Every receptor here comes from a human donor in good health (CMV status not recorded). Some clones in this sample may be carry-over from other donors' samples.

This clonotype has just a few counts. This chain links TRBV7-9 with TRBJ2-1; no reliable D call. The CDR3 covers 14 residues. Looked up from germline, CDR1 is SEHNR and CDR2 is FQNEAQ (reference sequence). The CDR3 spells CVTYPDPSYNEQFF. In DNA form, the CDR3 reads TGTGTCACCTACCCCGACCCCTCCTACAATGAGCAGTTCTTC.

Ten or more counts support this clonotype. The genes are TRBV20-1 and TRBJ2-7; D not certain. This CDR3 is built from 13 residues. Per the germline V gene, CDR1 is DFQATT and CDR2 is SNEGSKA (reference sequence). The V end was cut by 2 bases, the J end by 5 bases, with 13 bases between. As DNA, the CDR3 is TGCAGTGCTAGACATCTACCTCCCAACGAGCAGTACTTC. Protein: CSARHLPPNEQYF.

This clonotype was seen more than once but under ten times. This chain links TRBV7-9 with TRBJ1-2; D ambiguous. V lost 1 base, J lost 8 bases, and 8 bases lay in between. Germline V gene data show CDR1 as SEHNR and CDR2 as FQNEAQ (reference sequence). The CDR3 totals 12 residues. CDR3 DNA: TGTGCCAGCAGCTTAGGGGAAACGGGCTACACCTTC. Translated, it gives CASSLGETGYTF.